This TCR beta chain was identified in a study of technical replicates of blood from a few donors. The assay was immunoSEQ multiplex PCR, and TCRdb's table has in-frame clones only and misses some. This table has some 70,000 clones, 95% to 98% appearing once. The CDR3 is 14 amino acids. V lost 3 bases to trimming and J lost 5 bases, with 10 bases between them. Germline V gene lookup returns CDR1 SGHDN and CDR2 FVKESK. The source material was T cells isolated from PBMCs. This sequence joins TRBV14 and TRBJ1-4; D is unresolved. The receptor was isolated from a human donor in good health. The CDR3 DNA reads TGTGCCAGCAGCCATTCAGGCAGGAATGAAAAACTGTTTTTT. Amino acid sequence: CASSHSGRNEKLFF.